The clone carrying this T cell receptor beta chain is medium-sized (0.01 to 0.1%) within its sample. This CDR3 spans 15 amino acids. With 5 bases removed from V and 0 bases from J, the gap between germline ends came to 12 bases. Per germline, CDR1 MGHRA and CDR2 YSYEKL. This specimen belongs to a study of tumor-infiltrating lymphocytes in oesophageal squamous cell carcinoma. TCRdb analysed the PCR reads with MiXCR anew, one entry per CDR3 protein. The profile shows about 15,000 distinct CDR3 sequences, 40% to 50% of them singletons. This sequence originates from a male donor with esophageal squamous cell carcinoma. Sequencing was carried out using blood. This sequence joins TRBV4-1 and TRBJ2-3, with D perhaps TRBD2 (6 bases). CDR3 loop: CASSVRTTSTDTQYF. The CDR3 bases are TGCGCCAGCAGCGTTCGGACTACTAGCACAGATACGCAGTATTTT.